This T cell receptor beta chain comes out of a study of cytomegalovirus exposure and HLA in healthy donors. Germline CDR1 and CDR2: SEHNR and FQNEAQ (reference sequence). The CDR3 length is 17 residues. V gave up 2 bases and J gave up 7 bases, with 20 bases separating them. The PCR ran on 60 Vbeta and 13 Jbeta primers. Generated by immunoSEQ multiplex PCR, the TCRdb table keeps only in-frame clones and is missing some. The data show about 76,000 clones, about 78% seen once. This chain links TRBV7-9 with TRBJ1-4; TRBD1 is a possible D gene (6 bases). The TCR sequence derives from a middle-aged woman in good health and CMV-seropositive. Material for sequencing was PBMCs. CDR3 sequence reads: CASSLTLAGVAGEKLFF. The CDR3 bases are TGTGCCAGCAGCTTAACCCTAGCAGGGGTTGCGGGTGAAAAACTGTTTTTT.